This T cell receptor (beta chain) was sequenced for a study of early T cells in non-severe SARS-CoV-2 infection. The germline V gene has CDR1 MNHNY and CDR2 SVGAGI (reference sequence). V lost 2 bases and J lost 3, with 11 bases in between. The CDR3 spans 15 residues. TCRdb re-called the 5' RACE reads with MiXCR, one entry per CDR3 protein. The data show around 58,000 distinct CDR3 sequences, with about 7.7% seen just once and about 11% held by the top ten. The table lists this clonotype with many counts. V is TRBV6-6 and J is TRBJ2-1, with a tentative D call TRBD1 (5 bases). This sample comprised whole blood, obtained at baseline. This TCR derives from an adult who was a healthcare worker with PCR-confirmed SARS-CoV-2 infection or an uninfected control (not recorded which). CDR3 DNA: TGTGCCAGCAGTTACGTGCAGGGCTTCTACAATGAGCAGTTCTTC. This translates into CASSYVQGFYNEQFF.